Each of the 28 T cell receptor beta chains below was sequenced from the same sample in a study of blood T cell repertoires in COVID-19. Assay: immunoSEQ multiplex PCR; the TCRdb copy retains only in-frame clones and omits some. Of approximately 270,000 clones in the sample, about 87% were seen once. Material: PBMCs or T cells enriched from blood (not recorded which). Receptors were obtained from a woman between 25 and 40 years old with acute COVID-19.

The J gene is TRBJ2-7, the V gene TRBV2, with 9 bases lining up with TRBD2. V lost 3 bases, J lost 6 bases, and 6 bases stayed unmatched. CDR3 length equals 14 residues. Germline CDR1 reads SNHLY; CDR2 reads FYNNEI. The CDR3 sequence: CASSDPSGMFEQYF. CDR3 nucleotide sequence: TGTGCCAGCAGTGACCCTAGCGGGATGTTCGAGCAGTACTTC.

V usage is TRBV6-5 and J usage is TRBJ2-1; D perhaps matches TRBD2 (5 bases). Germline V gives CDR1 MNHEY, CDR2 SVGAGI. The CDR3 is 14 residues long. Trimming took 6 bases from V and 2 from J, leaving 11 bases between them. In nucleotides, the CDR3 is TGTGCCAGCAGGGCTTCAGCGGCCTACAATGAGCAGTTCTTC. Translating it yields CASRASAAYNEQFF.

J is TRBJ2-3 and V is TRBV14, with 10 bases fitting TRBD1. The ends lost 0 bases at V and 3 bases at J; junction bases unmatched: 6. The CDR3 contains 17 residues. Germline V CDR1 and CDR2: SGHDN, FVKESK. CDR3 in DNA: TGTGCCAGCAGCCAAGAGACAGGGGGCTTGGGGACAGATACGCAGTATTTT. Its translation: CASSQETGGLGTDTQYF.

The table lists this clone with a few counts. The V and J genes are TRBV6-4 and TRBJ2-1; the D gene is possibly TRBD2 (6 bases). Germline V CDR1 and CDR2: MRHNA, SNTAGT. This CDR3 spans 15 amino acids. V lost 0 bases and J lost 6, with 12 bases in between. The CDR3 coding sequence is TGTGCCAGCAGTGACTCGGGGGGTTCGGGCAATGAGCAGTTCTTC. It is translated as CASSDSGGSGNEQFF.

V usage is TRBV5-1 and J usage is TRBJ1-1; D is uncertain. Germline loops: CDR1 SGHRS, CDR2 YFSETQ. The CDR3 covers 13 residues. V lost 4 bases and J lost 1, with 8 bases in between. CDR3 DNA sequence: TGCGCCAGCAGCCGCAACGGGAACACTGAAGCTTTCTTT. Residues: CASSRNGNTEAFF.

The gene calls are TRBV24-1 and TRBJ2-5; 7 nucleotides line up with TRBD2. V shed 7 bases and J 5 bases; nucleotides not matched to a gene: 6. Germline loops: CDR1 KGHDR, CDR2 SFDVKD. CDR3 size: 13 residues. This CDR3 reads CATRRAGDETQYF. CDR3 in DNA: TGTGCCACCAGGAGGGCGGGAGACGAGACCCAGTACTTC.

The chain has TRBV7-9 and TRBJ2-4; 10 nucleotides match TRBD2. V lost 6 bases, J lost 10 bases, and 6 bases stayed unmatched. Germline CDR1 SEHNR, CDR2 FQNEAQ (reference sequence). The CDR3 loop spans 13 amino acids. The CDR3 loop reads CASSLGTSDIQYF. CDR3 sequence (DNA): TGTGCCAGCAGTTTGGGGACTAGCGATATTCAGTACTTC.

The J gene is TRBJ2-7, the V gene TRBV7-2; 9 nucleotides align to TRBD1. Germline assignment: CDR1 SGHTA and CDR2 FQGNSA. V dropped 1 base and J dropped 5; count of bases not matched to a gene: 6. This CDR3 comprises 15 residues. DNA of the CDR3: TGTGCCAGCAGCTTAGAGGGACAGGGTATCCACGAGCAGTACTTC. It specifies CASSLEGQGIHEQYF.

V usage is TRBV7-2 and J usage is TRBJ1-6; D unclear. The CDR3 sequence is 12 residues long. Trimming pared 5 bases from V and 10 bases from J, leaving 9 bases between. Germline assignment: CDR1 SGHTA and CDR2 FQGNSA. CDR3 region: CASSRDFSPLHF. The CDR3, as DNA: TGTGCCAGCAGCCGCGATTTCTCACCCCTCCACTTT. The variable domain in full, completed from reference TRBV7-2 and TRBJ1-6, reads GAGVSQSPSNKVTEKGKDVELRCDPISGHTALYWYRQSLGQGLEFLIYFQGNSAPDKSGLPSDRFSAERTGGSVSTLTIQRTQQEDSAVYLCASSRDFSPLHFGNGTRLTVT.

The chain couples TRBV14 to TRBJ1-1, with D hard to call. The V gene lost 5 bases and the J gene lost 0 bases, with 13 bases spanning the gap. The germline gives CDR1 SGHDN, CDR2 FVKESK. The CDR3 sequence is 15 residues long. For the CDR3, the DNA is TGTGCCAGCAGCGGCCCCCCTTTTTTGAACACTGAAGCTTTCTTT. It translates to CASSGPPFLNTEAFF.

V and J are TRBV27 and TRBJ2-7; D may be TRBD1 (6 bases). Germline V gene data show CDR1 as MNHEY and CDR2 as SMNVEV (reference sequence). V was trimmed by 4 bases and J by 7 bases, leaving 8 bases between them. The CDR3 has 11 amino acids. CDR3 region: CASSSGAEQYF. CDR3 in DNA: TGTGCCAGCAGTTCAGGGGCTGAGCAGTACTTC.

The CDR3 DNA reads as TGTGCCAGTAGTATTGCAGCGGGAGAGTACAATGAGCAGTTCTTC. This codes for CASSIAAGEYNEQFF. The J gene is TRBJ2-1, the V gene TRBV19; 8 bases agree with TRBD2. The CDR3 contains 15 residues. The V and J ends lost 3 bases and 4 bases, in that order; junction bases with no gene match: 5. CDR1 is LNHDA, CDR2 SQIVND, per germline (reference sequence).

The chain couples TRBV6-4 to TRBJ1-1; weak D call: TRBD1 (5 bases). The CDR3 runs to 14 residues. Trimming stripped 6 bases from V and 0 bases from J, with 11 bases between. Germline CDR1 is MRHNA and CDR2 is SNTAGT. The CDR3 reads CASSLDNMNTEAFF. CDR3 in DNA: TGTGCCAGCAGCTTGGACAATATGAACACTGAAGCTTTCTTT.

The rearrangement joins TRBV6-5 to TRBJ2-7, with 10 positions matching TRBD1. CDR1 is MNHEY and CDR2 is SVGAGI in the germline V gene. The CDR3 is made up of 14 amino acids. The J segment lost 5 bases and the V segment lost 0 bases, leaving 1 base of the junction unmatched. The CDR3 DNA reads TGTGCCAGCAGTTACTCAGACAGGGGGCACGAGCAGTACTTC. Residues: CASSYSDRGHEQYF.

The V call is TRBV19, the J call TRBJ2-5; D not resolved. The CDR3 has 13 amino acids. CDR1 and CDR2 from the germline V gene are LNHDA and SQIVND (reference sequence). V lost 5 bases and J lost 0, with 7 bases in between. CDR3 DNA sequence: TGTGCCAGTAGTTCCGGAGACCAAGAGACCCAGTACTTC. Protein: CASSSGDQETQYF.

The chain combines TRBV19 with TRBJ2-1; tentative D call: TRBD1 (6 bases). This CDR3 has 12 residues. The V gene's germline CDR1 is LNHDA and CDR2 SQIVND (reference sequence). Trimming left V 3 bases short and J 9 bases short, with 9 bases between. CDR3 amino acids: CASSIGQSEQFF. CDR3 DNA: TGTGCCAGTAGTATTGGACAGAGTGAGCAGTTCTTC.

CDR3 sequence: CATSDPGTSGYTDTQYF. Here the CDR3 DNA reads TGTGCCACCAGTGACCCGGGGACTAGCGGTTACACAGATACGCAGTATTTT. The rearrangement joins TRBV24-1 to TRBJ2-3, with 11 bases that match TRBD2. V lost 4 bases, J lost 2 bases, and 7 bases stayed unmatched. Germline-derived CDR1 and CDR2 are KGHDR and SFDVKD. CDR3 length: 17 amino acids.

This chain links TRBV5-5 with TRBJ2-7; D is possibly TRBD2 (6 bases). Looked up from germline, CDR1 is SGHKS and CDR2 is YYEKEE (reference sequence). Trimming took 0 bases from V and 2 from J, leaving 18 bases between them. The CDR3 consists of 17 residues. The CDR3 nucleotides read TGTGCCAGCAGCTTGGTTTATGGGGGAGGATTGCCCTACGAGCAGTACTTC. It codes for CASSLVYGGGLPYEQYF. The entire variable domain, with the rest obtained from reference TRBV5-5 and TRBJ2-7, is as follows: DAGVTQSPTHLIKTRGQQVTLRCSPISGHKSVSWYQQVLGQGPQFIFQYYEKEERGRGNFPDRFSARQFPNYSSELNVNALLLGDSALYLCASSLVYGGGLPYEQYFGPGTRLTVT.

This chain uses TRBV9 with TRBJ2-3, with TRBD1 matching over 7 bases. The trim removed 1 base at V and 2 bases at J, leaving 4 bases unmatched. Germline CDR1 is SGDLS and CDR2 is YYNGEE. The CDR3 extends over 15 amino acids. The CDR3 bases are TGTGCCAGCAGCGTATCGGGACAGAACACAGATACGCAGTATTTT. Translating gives CASSVSGQNTDTQYF.

CDR3 sequence (DNA): TGTGCCAGCAGTTACTCAGACAGCTACGAGCAGTACTTC. It specifies CASSYSDSYEQYF. The chain carries TRBV27 and TRBJ2-7; D is possibly TRBD1 (5 bases). Per germline, CDR1 MNHEY and CDR2 SMNVEV (reference sequence). CDR3 length: 13 residues. Trimming removed 4 bases from V and 3 bases from J, with 10 bases in between.

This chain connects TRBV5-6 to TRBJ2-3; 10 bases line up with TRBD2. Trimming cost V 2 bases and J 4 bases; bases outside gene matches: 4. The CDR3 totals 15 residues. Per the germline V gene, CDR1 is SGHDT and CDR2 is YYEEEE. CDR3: CASSFEAGGPDTQYF. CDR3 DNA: TGTGCCAGCAGCTTCGAAGCGGGAGGGCCAGATACGCAGTATTTT.

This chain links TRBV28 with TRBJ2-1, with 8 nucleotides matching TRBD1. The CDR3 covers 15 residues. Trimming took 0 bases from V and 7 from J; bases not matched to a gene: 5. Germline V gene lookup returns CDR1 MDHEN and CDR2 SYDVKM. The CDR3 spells CASSLWAGGRNEQFF. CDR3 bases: TGTGCCAGCAGTTTATGGGCAGGGGGCAGGAATGAGCAGTTCTTC.

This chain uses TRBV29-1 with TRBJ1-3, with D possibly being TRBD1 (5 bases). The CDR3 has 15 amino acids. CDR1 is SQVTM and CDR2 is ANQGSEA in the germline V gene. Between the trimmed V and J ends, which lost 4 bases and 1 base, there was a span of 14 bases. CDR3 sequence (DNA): TGCAGCGTTGTTACAGGAATTGAGTCTGGAAACACCATATATTTT. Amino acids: CSVVTGIESGNTIYF.

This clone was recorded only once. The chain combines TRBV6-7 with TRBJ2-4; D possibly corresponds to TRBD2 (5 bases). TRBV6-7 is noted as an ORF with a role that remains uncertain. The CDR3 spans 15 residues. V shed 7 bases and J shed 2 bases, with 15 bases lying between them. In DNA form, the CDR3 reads TGTGCCAGCACTAACAGACCCGGGACCAAAAACATTCAGTACTTC. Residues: CASTNRPGTKNIQYF.

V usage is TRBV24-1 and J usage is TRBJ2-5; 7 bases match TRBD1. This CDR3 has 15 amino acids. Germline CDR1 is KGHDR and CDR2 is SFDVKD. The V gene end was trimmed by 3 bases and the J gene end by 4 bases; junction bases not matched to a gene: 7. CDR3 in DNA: TGTGCCACCAGTGATACTCGACAGGGTGGAGAGACCCAGTACTTC. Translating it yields CATSDTRQGGETQYF.

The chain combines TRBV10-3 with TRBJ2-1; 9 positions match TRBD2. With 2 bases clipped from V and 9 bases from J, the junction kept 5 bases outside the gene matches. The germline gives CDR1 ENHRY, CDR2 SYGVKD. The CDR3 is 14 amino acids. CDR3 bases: TGTGCCATCAGTGAGAGTTCTAGCGGGATTGAGCAGTTCTTC. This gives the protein CAISESSSGIEQFF.

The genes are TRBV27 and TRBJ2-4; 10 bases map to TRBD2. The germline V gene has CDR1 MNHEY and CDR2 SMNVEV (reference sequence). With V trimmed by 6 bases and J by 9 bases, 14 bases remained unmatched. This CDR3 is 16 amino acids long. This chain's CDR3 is CASRIGTSDPRGIQYF. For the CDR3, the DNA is TGTGCCAGCAGGATCGGGACTAGCGACCCGAGGGGCATTCAGTACTTC.

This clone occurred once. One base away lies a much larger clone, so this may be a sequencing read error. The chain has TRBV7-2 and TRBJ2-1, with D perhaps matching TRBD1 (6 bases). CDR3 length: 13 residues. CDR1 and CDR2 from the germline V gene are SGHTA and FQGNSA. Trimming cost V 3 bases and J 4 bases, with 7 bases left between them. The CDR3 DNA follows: TGTGCCAGCAGCTTGGACAGATACAATGAGCAGTTCTTC. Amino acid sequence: CASSLDRYNEQFF.